Listed below are T cell receptor beta chains from one sample, sequenced in a study of T cells in localized non-small cell lung cancer. The repertoire was sequenced with immunoSEQ multiplex PCR; TCRdb's copy has only in-frame clones and lacks some. This sample has around 100,000 clones, with roughly 89% found just once. Sequencing used peripheral blood, obtained before any cancer treatment. These receptors originate from a man aged 35-69 years with stage I squamous cell lung carcinoma. Each CDR3 is given with its conserved first and last residue. D genes are given only for firm matches. The size field is filled for only some rows; it gives once, few, many or a size class.

>.|TRBJ2-5|.|TRBV5-1
TGCGCCAGCAGCTGGGGAACAGCTGACCAAGAGACCCAGTACTTC
CASSWGTADQETQYF
>.|TRBJ2-7|.|TRBV7-9
TGTGCCAGCAGCTTAGGGGATCGGGAGCAGTACTTC
CASSLGDREQYF
>.|TRBJ2-5|few|TRBV6-1
TGTGCCAGCAGTGAAAGGGGCGAGGAGACCCAGTACTTC
CASSERGEETQYF
>.|TRBJ2-7|.|TRBV7-9
TGTGCCAGCAGCTCCCCGGTCAATTTTCCCTACGAGCAGTACTTC
CASSSPVNFPYEQYF
>TRBD1|TRBJ1-1|.|TRBV6-6
TGTGCCAGCAGAGACAGGGGAGTCACTGAAGCTTTCTTT
CASRDRGVTEAFF
>.|TRBJ2-7|.|TRBV9
TGTGCCAGCAGCCCTAGAGGACAGCTGTCCTACGAGCAGTACTTC
CASSPRGQLSYEQYF
>.|TRBJ1-1|.|TRBV11-2
TGTGCCAGCAGCTCGTACCTGAACACTGAAGCTTTCTTT
CASSSYLNTEAFF
>TRBD1|TRBJ2-7|once|TRBV19
TGTGCCAGTAGTCCTCGGACAGGTTGGGATTCCTACGAGCAGTACTTC
CASSPRTGWDSYEQYF
>.|TRBJ1-6|few|TRBV2
TGTGCCAGCAGTGAACTGCCTCTAAATTCACCCCTCCACTTT
CASSELPLNSPLHF
>.|TRBJ1-6|.|TRBV28
TGTGCCAGCAGCCCCTTACGGGGGAATTCACCCCTCCACTTT
CASSPLRGNSPLHF
>TRBD1|TRBJ1-3|.|TRBV7-2
TGTGCCAGCGCTAGAGAGGGGACAGGGGGCGCTTCCGGAAACACCATATATTTT
CASAREGTGGASGNTIYF
>.|TRBJ2-5|.|TRBV7-3
TGTGCCAGCAGTCAGGGATATCAAGAGACCCAGTACTTC
CASSQGYQETQYF
>TRBD1|TRBJ1-1|.|TRBV18
TGTGCCAGCTCACCACTTGACAGGGATGGGAACACTGAAGCTTTCTTT
CASSPLDRDGNTEAFF
>TRBD2|TRBJ2-3|.|TRBV9
TGTGCCAGCAGCGTAGGCGGGGGTAGCACAGATACGCAGTATTTT
CASSVGGGSTDTQYF
>.|TRBJ1-2|.|TRBV5-4
TGTGCCAGCAGTAACGGGGGGGCGCGTGGCTACACCTTC
CASSNGGARGYTF
>.|TRBJ2-2|.|TRBV2
TGTGCCAGCCGTCAAGCCGGACAGCCGCTTAACACCGGGGAGCTGTTTTTT
CASRQAGQPLNTGELFF
>.|TRBJ2-3|.|TRBV9
TGTGCCAGCAGCGTATCTGGCAGGGTCACAGATACGCAGTATTTT
CASSVSGRVTDTQYF
>.|TRBJ1-6|.|TRBV9
TGTGCCAGCACCCTCGCGGGAGATCCGGGAGGGTCACCCCTCCACTTT
CASTLAGDPGGSPLHF
>.|TRBJ2-1|.|TRBV19
TGTGCCAGTAGTATGCGGCAGCTCAATGAGCAGTTCTTC
CASSMRQLNEQFF
>.|TRBJ1-5|few|TRBV7-8
TGTGCCAGCAGCTCGGGCGCGGGGAATCAGCCCCAGCATTTT
CASSSGAGNQPQHF
>TRBD1|TRBJ1-5|.|TRBV10-3
TGTGCCATCAGTGAGGGACAGGGTGTTCAGCCCCAGCATTTT
CAISEGQGVQPQHF
>.|TRBJ1-2|.|TRBV9
TGTGCCAGCAGCGTAGGAACGCTTCACTATGGCTACACCTTC
CASSVGTLHYGYTF
>TRBD1|TRBJ2-7|.|TRBV7-6
TGTGCCAGCAGCATCGGGACAGGGGGTTCCTACGAGCAGTACTTC
CASSIGTGGSYEQYF
>.|TRBJ2-5|.|TRBV7-9
TGTGCCAGCAGCCCACCCGGGACTCAGGGGGGGACCCAGTACTTC
CASSPPGTQGGTQYF
>.|TRBJ1-5|.|TRBV30
TGTGCCCCTGGTGGGGGACGTATAGACCAGCCCCAGCATTTT
CAPGGGRIDQPQHF
>.|TRBJ2-5|.|TRBV10-3
TGTGCCATCAGTGAGTCCGGGCAGGGCCAAGAGACCCAGTACTTC
CAISESGQGQETQYF
>TRBD2|TRBJ2-2|.|TRBV15
TGTGCCACGAGCGGGACCCAAAACACCGGGGAGCTGTTTTTT
CATSGTQNTGELFF
>.|TRBJ1-1|.|TRBV7-2
TGTGCCAGCAGCTTTGGGGTCCCAGAGCAGACTGAAGCTTTCTTT
CASSFGVPEQTEAFF
>TRBD2|TRBJ2-3|once|TRBV7-3
TGTGCCAGCAGCCCCTCTGGCGGGGGGGCAAAAGATACGCAGTATTTT
CASSPSGGGAKDTQYF
>.|TRBJ1-6|.|TRBV4-3
TGCGCCAGCAGCCAAGATATGTCGGGCCGGTCCTATAATTCACCCCTCCACTTT
CASSQDMSGRSYNSPLHF
>TRBD2|TRBJ2-1|.|TRBV9
TGTGCCAGCAGCTCTAGCGGTTACAATGAGCAGTTCTTC
CASSSSGYNEQFF
>TRBD1|TRBJ1-2|.|TRBV2
TGTGCCAGCAGGGTGACAGGGAATGGCTACACCTTC
CASRVTGNGYTF
>.|TRBJ2-2|.|TRBV6-1
TGTGCCAGCAGTCCAGAACACAACACCGGGGAGCTGTTTTTT
CASSPEHNTGELFF
>.|TRBJ1-6|.|TRBV5-4
TGTGCCAGCAGCAATCAGGGCCACTCCTATAATTCACCCCTCCACTTT
CASSNQGHSYNSPLHF
>TRBD1|TRBJ1-5|.|TRBV5-6
TGTGCCAGCACTACCTACGGACAGGGGGGAAATAGTCAGCCCCAGCATTTT
CASTTYGQGGNSQPQHF
>.|TRBJ1-5|.|TRBV7-2
TGTGCCAGCAGCTTTGCTGGGAACGGCAATCAGCCCCAGCATTTT
CASSFAGNGNQPQHF
>.|TRBJ2-2|.|TRBV7-3
TGTGCCAGCAGCCCCATGACAGGGAACACCGGGGAGCTGTTTTTT
CASSPMTGNTGELFF
>.|TRBJ1-2|.|TRBV9
TGTGCCAGCAGCGTAGCTACAGGGAGTGTAGCTGGCTACACCTTC
CASSVATGSVAGYTF
>.|TRBJ2-7|.|TRBV27
TGTGCCAGCAGTTCACCTTCCCGGGCCTACGAGCAGTACTTC
CASSSPSRAYEQYF
>.|TRBJ1-1|.|TRBV4-3
TGCGCCAGCAGCCAGAATTGGGCTTTTGGCACTGAAGCTTTCTTT
CASSQNWAFGTEAFF
>.|TRBJ2-2|few|TRBV2
TGTGCCAGCAGCGCCATTCTGGGGGGCACCGGGGAGCTGTTTTTT
CASSAILGGTGELFF
>.|TRBJ2-3|.|TRBV28
TGTGCCAGCAGTTTTTTGTTGACTAGCACAGATACGCAGTATTTT
CASSFLLTSTDTQYF
>.|TRBJ1-4|.|TRBV5-4
TGTGCCAGCAGCTTGAGAGGGAACGGAGAAAAACTGTTTTTT
CASSLRGNGEKLFF
>TRBD1|TRBJ1-3|.|TRBV6-6
TGTGCCAGCAGTCTACAGGGGACCTCTGGAAACACCATATATTTT
CASSLQGTSGNTIYF
>.|TRBJ1-2|.|TRBV28
TGTGCCAGCAGTGCCGCCGGCGTCGGGGGACCCTATGGCTACACCTTC
CASSAAGVGGPYGYTF
>.|TRBJ2-2|.|TRBV4-2
TGTGCCAGCAGCCAAGCGGACGCGAACACCGGGGAGCTGTTTTTT
CASSQADANTGELFF
>TRBD1|TRBJ1-6|.|TRBV2
TGTGCCAGCAGGGGACAGGGATCTAATGGTAATTCACCCCTCCACTTT
CASRGQGSNGNSPLHF
>.|TRBJ2-7|.|TRBV5-5
TGTGCCAGCAGCTTGGGTCCCGAGCAGTACTTC
CASSLGPEQYF
>.|TRBJ2-5|.|TRBV6-5
TGTGCCAGCAGTTACTCGAGGCTTTTGGAGACCCAGTACTTC
CASSYSRLLETQYF
>TRBD1|TRBJ1-2|once|TRBV11-2
TGTGCCAGCAGCTTAGAGACAGGGGGCTTCTATGGCTACACCTTC
CASSLETGGFYGYTF
>.|TRBJ1-2|.|TRBV25-1
TGTGCCACCCAGAGAGCTAACTATGGCTACACCTTC
CATQRANYGYTF
>TRBD1|TRBJ1-5|.|TRBV5-8
TGTGCCAGCAGCTTGACTTCTACAGGGGTTAAGAGCAATCAGCCCCAGCATTTT
CASSLTSTGVKSNQPQHF
>.|TRBJ1-2|.|TRBV27
TGTGCCAGCAGTTCACAGGGATCAGGCTACACCTTC
CASSSQGSGYTF
>.|TRBJ1-5|few|TRBV15
TGTGCCACCAGCACGGACAGATACCAGCCCCAGCATTTT
CATSTDRYQPQHF
>TRBD1|TRBJ2-7|.|TRBV5-1
TGCGCCAGCAGCTTGGGGACAGGTGTCTCCTACGAGCAGTACTTC
CASSLGTGVSYEQYF
>TRBD1|TRBJ1-4|.|TRBV2
TGTGCCAGCAGTGAAGAGACAGGGGGTTATGAAAAACTGTTTTTT
CASSEETGGYEKLFF
>.|TRBJ2-2|.|TRBV29-1
TGCAGCGTTTCCCTCGGGACCGGGGAGCTGTTTTTT
CSVSLGTGELFF
>TRBD1|TRBJ1-1|.|TRBV28
TGTGCCAGCAGTTCCCAAGGACAGGGATTGAACACTGAAGCTTTCTTT
CASSSQGQGLNTEAFF
>.|TRBJ2-7|.|TRBV2
TGTGCCAGCAAAGGTAAAGGGCCCTACGAGCAGTACTTC
CASKGKGPYEQYF